This T cell receptor beta chain was identified during a study of human T cells and chemical hapten exposure. Study-level background: Weekly scalp doses of diphenylcyclopropenone were given to patients during the roughly 23-week study.

Time point here: pre-sensitization, week 0. Described treatment: therapeutic diphenylcyclopropenone sensitization with weekly scalp DPC. Phlebotomy was performed prior to application of every patch test. TCRdb fed the RACE reads into MiXCR, producing one record per CDR3 protein. The sample shows 99,000 or so distinct CDR3 sequences, less than 14% of them seen only once. The CDR3 consists of 13 residues. The ends were cut back, 1 base at V and 0 bases at J, with 4 bases in the middle. Germline CDR1 SGHNT, CDR2 YYREEE (reference sequence). This clonotype was seen a few times. The clonotype was recovered from a woman in her sixties or seventies with alopecia areata. Some clones in this sample may be carry-over from other donors' samples. The material sequenced was whole blood, taken in connection with sensitization to the hapten diphenylcyclopropenone (DPC). The chain links TRBV5-4 to TRBJ1-2; D unresolved. The CDR3 region has the DNA TGTGCCAGCAGCTTGTTTGCTAACTATGGCTACACCTTC. Translated, it gives CASSLFANYGYTF.